One and the same sample provided the 15 T cell receptor delta chains below, sequenced in a study of gamma-delta T cells after stem cell transplantation. TCRdb re-identified clones in the RT-PCR reads via CATT. The data hold fewer than 5,500 delta-chain clones, with about 15% observed a single time. Sequencing was performed on gamma-delta T cells. All receptors come from a human donor. It is not recorded whose cells these are; they may come from a transplant donor.

The chain recombines TRDV1 with TRDJ2; 7 bases agree with TRDD3. The J gene is absent in TCRdb and was assigned here via DNA matching to germline. J lost 0 bases, V lost 5 bases, and 18 bases had no gene match. CDR1 is TSWWSYY, CDR2 QGS, per germline. This CDR3 region has 20 residues. DNA for the CDR3: TGTGCTCTTGGGTCCTCAGGGCAGGGGATAATAGGAGCTTTGACAGCACAACTCTTCTTT. It encodes CALGSSGQGIIGALTAQLFF.

This chain uses TRDV1 with TRDJ1, with 7 bases fitting TRDD2. The germline V gene encodes CDR1 TSWWSYY and CDR2 QGS. J was trimmed by 3 bases and V by 6 bases; bases with no gene match: 16. The CDR3 is 17 amino acids. This chain's CDR3 is CALGSPLPIGRADKLIF. The CDR3 DNA is TGTGCTCTTGGAAGTCCGCTTCCTATCGGTAGGGCCGATAAACTCATCTTT.

There are a few counts of this clone. The chain couples TRDV2 to TRDJ3; weak D call: TRDD3 (6 bases). Deletions cut 0 bases from V and 2 bases from J, with 13 bases between. From germline, CDR1 is GEAIGNYY and CDR2 EKD. CDR3 length: 18 residues. The CDR3 sequence: CACDTRGTHPWDTRQMFF. The CDR3 region has the DNA TGTGCCTGTGACACCCGGGGGACCCACCCCTGGGACACCCGACAGATGTTTTTC.

The count of this clone is one. It may be a read error: a sequence one base away is much more abundant. This chain's CDR3 is CACDTVLGANSLDTRQMFF. Written as DNA, the CDR3 is TGTGCCTGTGACACCGTACTGGGGGCGAACTCCTTGGACACCCGACAGATGTTTTTC. The V gene is uncalled and the J gene is TRDJ3; the D call in the table, TRDD3, was not verified against the DNA. The CDR3 extends over 19 amino acids.

This clone was counted between two and nine times. The CDR3 DNA sequence: TGTGCAGCAAGTGGAGGGGGATACGTGTCCGATAAACTCATCTTT. Translation gives CAASGGGYVSDKLIF. The V call is TRAV29/DV5, the J call TRDJ1; TRDD3 matches at 10 bases. CDR1 NSMFDY and CDR2 ISSIKDK come from the germline V gene. With V trimmed by 2 bases and J by 3 bases, 7 bases remained unmatched. The CDR3 spans 15 residues.

This clone was detected a few times. The chain links TRDV1 to TRDJ1, with 11 bases aligning to TRDD3. The CDR3 loop spans 18 amino acids. The V segment lost 4 bases and the J segment 0 bases; nucleotides outside the gene matches: 10. The germline CDR1 and CDR2 sequences are TSWWSYY and QGS. In DNA form, the CDR3 reads TGTGCTCTTGGGGCCAAATACTGGGGGATATCGTACACCGATAAACTCATCTTT. Amino acids: CALGAKYWGISYTDKLIF.

With regard to this clone: The junction and the germline gene differ at one end; a read error may be behind it. This sequence joins TRDV1 and TRDJ1, with TRDD3 matching over 9 bases. Germline matching of the DNA provided the J gene here, since TCRdb leaves it blank. Germline V gene sequence: CDR1 TSWWSYY, CDR2 QGS. This CDR3 region has 21 residues. In DNA form, the CDR3 reads TGTGCTCTCGGGGAATGCAATTTACTGGGGATACGATCCTCATACACCGATAAACTCATCTTT. This gives the protein CALGECNLLGIRSSYTDKLIF.

This clone was seen a few times. The rearrangement uses TRDV1 and TRDJ1, with 8 bases fitting TRDD2. The CDR3 runs to 18 residues. V shed 4 bases and J 0 bases; nucleotides not matched to a gene: 13. Per germline, CDR1 TSWWSYY and CDR2 QGS. The CDR3 spells CALGGLPTPELNTDKLIF. DNA of the CDR3: TGTGCTCTTGGGGGACTTCCTACCCCGGAACTGAACACCGATAAACTCATCTTT.

This clone turned up a few times. The chain carries TRDV3 and TRDJ1, with TRDD3 as a possible D gene (5 bases). The CDR3 totals 16 residues. Trimming shortened V by 0 bases and J by 2 bases, and 19 bases separated the two germline ends. The V gene's germline CDR1 is TVYSNPD and CDR2 GDNSRS (reference sequence). The CDR3 spells CAFRSQGGSPTDKLIF. Written as DNA, the CDR3 is TGTGCCTTTAGGAGCCAAGGGGGTTCCCCTACCGATAAACTCATCTTT.

V usage is TRDV1 and J usage is TRDJ1, with 9 nucleotides matching TRDD3. The J gene, missing from TCRdb, was assigned here through DNA to germline matching. Trimming took 1 base from V and 5 from J; bases not matched to a gene: 20. The V gene's germline CDR1 is TSWWSYY and CDR2 QGS. The CDR3 has 20 residues. CDR3 coding DNA: TGTGCTCTTGGGGAACCCCGCCGTTCCTACCGGGACTGGGGGAGGGATAAACTCATCTTT. Translated: CALGEPRRSYRDWGRDKLIF.

To note about this clone: The germline gene is not matched at one end of the junction; a read error may be the cause. This rearrangement joins TRDV1 to TRDJ1, with 8 nucleotides matching TRDD3. TCRdb is silent on the J gene; assignment here came from matching the DNA to germline. This CDR3 has 19 amino acids. Germline V gene data show CDR1 as TSWWSYY and CDR2 as QGS. The CDR3 DNA is TGTGCTATTGGGGAACAGAGGCTGTACTGGGGGTTGTACACCGATAAACTCATCTTT. This codes for CAIGEQRLYWGLYTDKLIF.

The V and J genes are TRDV1 and TRDJ1; maybe TRDD2 (7 bases). V lost 5 bases, J lost 2 bases, and 21 bases lay in between. Germline CDR1 is TSWWSYY and CDR2 is QGS. The CDR3 is made up of 17 amino acids. CDR3 residues: CALGSPSCGGGTDKLIF. The CDR3, as DNA: TGTGCTCTTGGGAGTCCTTCCTGTGGTGGGGGGACCGATAAACTCATCTTT.

The genes are TRDV1 and TRDJ2, with D perhaps matching TRDD3 (5 bases). CDR3 length: 17 amino acids. Looked up from germline, CDR1 is TSWWSYY and CDR2 is QGS. V was shortened by 2 bases and J by 6 bases, with 19 bases between the two germline ends. The CDR3 DNA follows: TGTGCTCTTGGGGAAGTTCTGGGAACCGCCTGGGCAGCACAACTCTTCTTT. The encoded protein is CALGEVLGTAWAAQLFF.

This clone is medium-sized in the sample. The chain joins TRDV2 to TRDJ2; perhaps TRDD3 as D (6 bases). This CDR3 contains 17 residues. The V gene's germline CDR1 is GEAIGNYY and CDR2 EKD. The V end lost 1 base, the J end lost 2 bases, and 16 bases lay between the germline ends. CDR3 sequence: CACDTVDGGLLTAQLFF. The CDR3 DNA follows: TGTGCCTGTGACACAGTGGATGGGGGCCTCTTGACAGCACAACTCTTCTTT.

This clone has just a few counts. The junction departs from germline at one end; a sequencing error may be responsible. The chain uses TRDV3 and TRDJ1, with 8 positions matching TRDD3. There are 15 residues in the CDR3. Germline V gives CDR1 TVYSNPD, CDR2 GDNSRS (reference sequence). CDR3 bases: TGTGCCTTTTTGGCTACCTGGGGATACACCGATATACTCATCTTT. Protein sequence: CAFLATWGYTDILIF.